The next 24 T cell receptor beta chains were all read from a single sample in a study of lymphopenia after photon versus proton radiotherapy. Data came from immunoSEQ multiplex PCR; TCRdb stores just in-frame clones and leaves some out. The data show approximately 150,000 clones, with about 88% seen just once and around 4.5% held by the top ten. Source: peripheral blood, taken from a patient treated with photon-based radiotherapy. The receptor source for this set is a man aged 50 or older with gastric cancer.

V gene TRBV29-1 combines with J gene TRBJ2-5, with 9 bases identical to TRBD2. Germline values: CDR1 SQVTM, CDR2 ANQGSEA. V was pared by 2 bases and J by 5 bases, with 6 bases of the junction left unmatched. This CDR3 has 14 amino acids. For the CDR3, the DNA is TGCAGCGTTGAACCGGGACTAGCTCAGGAGACCCAGTACTTC. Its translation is CSVEPGLAQETQYF.

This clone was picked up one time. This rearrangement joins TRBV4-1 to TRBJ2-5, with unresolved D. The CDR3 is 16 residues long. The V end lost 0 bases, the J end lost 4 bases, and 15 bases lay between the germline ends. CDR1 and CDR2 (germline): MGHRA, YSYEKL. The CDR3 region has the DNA TGCGCCAGCAGCCAAGATAGGAATATTGACCGAGAGACCCAGTACTTC. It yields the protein CASSQDRNIDRETQYF.

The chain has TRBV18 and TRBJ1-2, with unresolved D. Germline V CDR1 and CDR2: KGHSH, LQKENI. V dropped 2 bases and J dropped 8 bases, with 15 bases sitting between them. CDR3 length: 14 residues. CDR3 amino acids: CASSPYGIQDGYTF. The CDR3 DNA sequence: TGTGCCAGCTCACCATACGGAATCCAGGACGGCTACACCTTC. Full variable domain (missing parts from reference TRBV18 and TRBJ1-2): NAGVMQNPRHLVRRRGQEARLRCSPMKGHSHVYWYRQLPEEGLKFMVYLQKENIIDESGMPKERFSAEFPKEGPSILRIQQVVRGDSAAYFCASSPYGIQDGYTFGSGTRLTVV.

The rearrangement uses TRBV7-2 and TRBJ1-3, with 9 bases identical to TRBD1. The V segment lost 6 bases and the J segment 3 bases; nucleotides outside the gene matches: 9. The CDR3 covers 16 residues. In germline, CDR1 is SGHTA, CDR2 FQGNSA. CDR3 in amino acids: CASRPTGGGIGNTIYF. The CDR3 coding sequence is TGTGCCAGCAGACCTACAGGGGGCGGTATTGGAAACACCATATATTTT. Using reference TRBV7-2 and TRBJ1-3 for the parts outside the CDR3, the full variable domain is GAGVSQSPSNKVTEKGKDVELRCDPISGHTALYWYRQSLGQGLEFLIYFQGNSAPDKSGLPSDRFSAERTGGSVSTLTIQRTQQEDSAVYLCASRPTGGGIGNTIYFGEGSWLTVV.

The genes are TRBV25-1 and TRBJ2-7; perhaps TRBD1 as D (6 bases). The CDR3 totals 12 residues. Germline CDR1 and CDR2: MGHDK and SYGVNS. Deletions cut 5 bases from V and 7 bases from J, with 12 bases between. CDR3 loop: CASSQQGLEQYF. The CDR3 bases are TGTGCCAGCAGTCAGCAGGGGCTGGAGCAGTACTTC.

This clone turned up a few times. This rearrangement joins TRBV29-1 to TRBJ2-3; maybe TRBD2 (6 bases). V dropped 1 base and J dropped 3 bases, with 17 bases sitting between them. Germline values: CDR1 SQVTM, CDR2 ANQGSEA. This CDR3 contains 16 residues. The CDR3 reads CSVEGGRGLATDTQYF. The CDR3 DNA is TGCAGCGTTGAAGGGGGTCGGGGGTTGGCGACAGATACGCAGTATTTT.

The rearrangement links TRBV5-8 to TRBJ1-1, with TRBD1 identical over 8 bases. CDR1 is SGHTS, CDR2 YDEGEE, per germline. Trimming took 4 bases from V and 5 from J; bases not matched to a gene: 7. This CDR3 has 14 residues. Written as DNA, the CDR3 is TGTGCCAGCAGCCTGGGACAGGTGCGGACTGAAGCTTTCTTT. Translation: CASSLGQVRTEAFF.

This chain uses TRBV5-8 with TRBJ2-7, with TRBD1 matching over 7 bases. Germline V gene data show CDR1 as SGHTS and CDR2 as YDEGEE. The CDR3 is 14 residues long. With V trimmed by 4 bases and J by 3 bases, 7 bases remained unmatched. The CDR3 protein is CASSQRQGSYEQYF. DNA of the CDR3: TGTGCCAGCAGCCAAAGACAGGGTAGCTACGAGCAGTACTTC. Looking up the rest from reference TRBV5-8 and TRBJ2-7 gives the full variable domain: EAGVTQSPTHLIKTRGQQATLRCSPISGHTSVYWYQQALGLGLQFLLWYDEGEERNRGNFPPRFSGRQFPNYSSELNVNALELEDSALYLCASSQRQGSYEQYFGPGTRLTVT.

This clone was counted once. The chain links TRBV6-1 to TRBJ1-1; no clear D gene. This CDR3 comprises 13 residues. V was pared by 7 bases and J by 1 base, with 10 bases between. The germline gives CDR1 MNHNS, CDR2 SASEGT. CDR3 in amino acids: CASKALGNTEAFF. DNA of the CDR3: TGTGCCAGCAAGGCCTTAGGGAACACTGAAGCTTTCTTT.

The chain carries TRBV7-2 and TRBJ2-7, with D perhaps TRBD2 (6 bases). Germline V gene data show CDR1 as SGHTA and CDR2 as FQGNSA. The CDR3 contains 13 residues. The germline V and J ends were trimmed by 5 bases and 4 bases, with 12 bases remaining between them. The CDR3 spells CASSTDYPYEQYF. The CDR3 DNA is TGTGCCAGCAGCACGGACTATCCATACGAGCAGTACTTC.

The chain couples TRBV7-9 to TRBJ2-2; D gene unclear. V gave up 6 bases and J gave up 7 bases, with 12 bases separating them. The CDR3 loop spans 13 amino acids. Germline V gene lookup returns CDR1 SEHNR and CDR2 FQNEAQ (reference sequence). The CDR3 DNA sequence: TGTGCCAGCAGGCCCACCGGTAGCGGGGAGCTGTTTTTT. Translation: CASRPTGSGELFF.

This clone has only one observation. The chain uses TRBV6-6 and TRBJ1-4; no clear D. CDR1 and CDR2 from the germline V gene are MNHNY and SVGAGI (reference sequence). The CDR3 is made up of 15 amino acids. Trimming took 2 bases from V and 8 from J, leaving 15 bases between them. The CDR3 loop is CASSYNPPFGEKLFF. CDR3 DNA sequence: TGTGCCAGCAGTTACAACCCCCCCTTTGGAGAAAAACTGTTTTTT.

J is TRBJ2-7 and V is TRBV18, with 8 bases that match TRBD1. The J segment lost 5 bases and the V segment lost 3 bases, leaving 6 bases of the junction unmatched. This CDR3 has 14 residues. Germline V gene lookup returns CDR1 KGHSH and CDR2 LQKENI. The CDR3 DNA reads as TGTGCCAGCTCACCCGGCAGGGGGCTGCACGAGCAGTACTTC. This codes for CASSPGRGLHEQYF.

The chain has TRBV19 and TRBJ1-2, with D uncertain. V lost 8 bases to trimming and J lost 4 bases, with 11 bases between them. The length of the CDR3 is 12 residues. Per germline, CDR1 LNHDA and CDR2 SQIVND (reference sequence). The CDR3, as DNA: TGTGCCAGTGACTCGAATGGCTATGGCTACACCTTC. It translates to CASDSNGYGYTF.

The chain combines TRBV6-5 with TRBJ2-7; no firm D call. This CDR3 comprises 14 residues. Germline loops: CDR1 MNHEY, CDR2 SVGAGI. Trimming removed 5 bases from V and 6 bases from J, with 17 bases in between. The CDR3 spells CASSRAVSSAEQYF. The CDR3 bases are TGTGCCAGCAGTAGGGCGGTCTCCTCGGCCGAGCAGTACTTC.

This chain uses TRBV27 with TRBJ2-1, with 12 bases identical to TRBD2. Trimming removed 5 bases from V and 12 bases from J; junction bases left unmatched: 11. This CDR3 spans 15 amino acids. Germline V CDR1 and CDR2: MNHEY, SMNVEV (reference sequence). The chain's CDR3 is CASSPLAGGPPGQFF. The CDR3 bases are TGTGCCAGCAGTCCCCTAGCGGGAGGGCCTCCTGGGCAGTTCTTC.

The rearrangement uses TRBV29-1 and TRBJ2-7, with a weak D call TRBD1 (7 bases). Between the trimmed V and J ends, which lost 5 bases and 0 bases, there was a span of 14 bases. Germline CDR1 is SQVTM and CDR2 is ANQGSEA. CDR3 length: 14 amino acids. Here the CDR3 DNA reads TGCAGCGTTATGGGGGGACAGCTCTCCTACGAGCAGTACTTC. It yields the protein CSVMGGQLSYEQYF.

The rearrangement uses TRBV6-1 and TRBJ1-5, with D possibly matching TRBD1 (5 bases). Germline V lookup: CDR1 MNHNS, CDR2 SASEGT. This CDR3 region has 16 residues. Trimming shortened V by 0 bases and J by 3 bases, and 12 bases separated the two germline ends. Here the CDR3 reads CASSEATRAVNQPQHF. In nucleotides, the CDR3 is TGTGCCAGCAGTGAAGCGACCAGGGCGGTCAATCAGCCCCAGCATTTT.

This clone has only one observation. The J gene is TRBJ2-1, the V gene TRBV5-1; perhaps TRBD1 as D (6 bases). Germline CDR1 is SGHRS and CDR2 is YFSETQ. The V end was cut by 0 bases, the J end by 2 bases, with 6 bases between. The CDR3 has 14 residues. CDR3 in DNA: TGCGCCAGCAGCTTGGGGGGGCCCTACAATGAGCAGTTCTTC. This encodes CASSLGGPYNEQFF.

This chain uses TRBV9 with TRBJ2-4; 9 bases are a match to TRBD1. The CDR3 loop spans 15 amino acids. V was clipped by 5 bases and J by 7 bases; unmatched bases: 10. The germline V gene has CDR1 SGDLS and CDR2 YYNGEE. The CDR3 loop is CASSWGTGMNNIQYF. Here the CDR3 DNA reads TGTGCCAGCAGTTGGGGGACAGGGATGAATAACATTCAGTACTTC.

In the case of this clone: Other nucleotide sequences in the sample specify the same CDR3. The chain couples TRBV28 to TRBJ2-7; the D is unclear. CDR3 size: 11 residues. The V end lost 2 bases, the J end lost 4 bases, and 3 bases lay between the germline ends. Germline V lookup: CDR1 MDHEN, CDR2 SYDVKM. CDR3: CASSLRYEQYF. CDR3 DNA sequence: TGTGCCAGCAGTTTACGGTACGAGCAGTACTTC.

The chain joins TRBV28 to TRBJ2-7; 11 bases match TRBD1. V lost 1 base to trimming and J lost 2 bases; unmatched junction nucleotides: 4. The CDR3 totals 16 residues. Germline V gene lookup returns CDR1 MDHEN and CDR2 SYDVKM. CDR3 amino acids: CASSLSGTGGPYEQYF. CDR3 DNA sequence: TGTGCCAGCAGTTTATCCGGGACAGGGGGGCCCTACGAGCAGTACTTC. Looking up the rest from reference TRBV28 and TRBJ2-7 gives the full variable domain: DVKVTQSSRYLVKRTGEKVFLECVQDMDHENMFWYRQDPGLGLRLIYFSYDVKMKEKGDIPEGYSVSREKKERFSLILESASTNQTSMYLCASSLSGTGGPYEQYFGPGTRLTVT.

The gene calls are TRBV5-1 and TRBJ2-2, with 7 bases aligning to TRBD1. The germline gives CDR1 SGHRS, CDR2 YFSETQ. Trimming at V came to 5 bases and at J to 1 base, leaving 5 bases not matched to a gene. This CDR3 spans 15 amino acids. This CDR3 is CASSPGGQNTGELFF. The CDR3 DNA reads TGCGCCAGCAGTCCAGGGGGACAGAACACCGGGGAGCTGTTTTTT. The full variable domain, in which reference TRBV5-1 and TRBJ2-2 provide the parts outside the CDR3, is KAGVTQTPRYLIKTRGQQVTLSCSPISGHRSVSWYQQTPGQGLQFLFEYFSETQRNKGNFPGRFSGRQFSNSRSEMNVSTLELGDSALYLCASSPGGQNTGELFFGEGSRLTVL.

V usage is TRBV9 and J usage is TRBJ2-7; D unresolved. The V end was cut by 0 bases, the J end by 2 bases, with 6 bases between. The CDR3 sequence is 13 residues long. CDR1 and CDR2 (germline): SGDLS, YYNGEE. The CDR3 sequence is CASSVGGTYEQYF. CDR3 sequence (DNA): TGTGCCAGCAGCGTAGGTGGCACCTACGAGCAGTACTTC.